The 15 T cell receptor beta chains below were found in one sample sequenced in a study of T cell changes during pregnancy in multiple sclerosis. TCRdb's table, derived via immunoSEQ multiplex PCR, lists solely in-frame clones and lacks some. The data contain 95,000 to 110,000 clones, about 91% of them singletons. Sequenced here: peripheral blood, sampled after pregnancy. Receptors originate from a female donor with multiple sclerosis, enrolled in a pregnancy study.

This clone was detected only once. The chain links TRBV9 to TRBJ2-3; the match to TRBD2 covers 9 bases. The CDR3 runs 16 residues. J gave up 5 bases and V 0 bases, and 7 bases lay outside the gene matches. The V gene's germline CDR1 is SGDLS and CDR2 YYNGEE. Here the CDR3 reads CASSVGAGGPGDTQYF. The CDR3 DNA sequence: TGTGCCAGCAGCGTAGGGGCGGGAGGGCCCGGAGATACGCAGTATTTT.

V gene TRBV6-5 combines with J gene TRBJ1-1, with D perhaps matching TRBD1 (5 bases). Trimming cost V 2 bases and J 4 bases, with 11 bases left between them. The germline gives CDR1 MNHEY, CDR2 SVGAGI. This CDR3 is built from 14 residues. The CDR3 sequence is CASSYGRRGTEAFF. The CDR3 DNA reads as TGTGCCAGCAGTTACGGACGTAGGGGCACTGAAGCTTTCTTT.

The gene calls are TRBV5-5 and TRBJ1-1, with TRBD1 as a possible D gene (5 bases). Germline values: CDR1 SGHKS, CDR2 YYEKEE (reference sequence). Between the trimmed V and J ends, which lost 7 bases and 1 base, there was a span of 11 bases. The CDR3 extends over 13 amino acids. Here the CDR3 DNA reads TGTGCCAGCGGAAAGGGGCAGAACACTGAAGCTTTCTTT. It translates to CASGKGQNTEAFF.

The chain couples TRBV7-8 to TRBJ2-1, with 7 bases fitting TRBD2. Germline loops: CDR1 SGHVS, CDR2 FQNEAQ. The CDR3 has 14 amino acids. The ends lost 6 bases at V and 3 bases at J; junction bases unmatched: 5. The CDR3 sequence: CASSLAAYYNEQFF. CDR3 DNA: TGTGCCAGCAGTCTAGCGGCCTACTACAATGAGCAGTTCTTC.

The chain links TRBV6-4 to TRBJ2-4; perhaps TRBD1 as D (5 bases). Per the germline V gene, CDR1 is MRHNA and CDR2 is SNTAGT. CDR3 size: 15 residues. V lost 0 bases, J lost 2 bases, and 8 bases lay in between. CDR3 nucleotides: TGTGCCAGCAGTGACTCAGCAGGGACCAAAAACATTCAGTACTTC. Translated, it gives CASSDSAGTKNIQYF.

V is TRBV4-2 and J is TRBJ2-3, with 9 nucleotides matching TRBD2. Trimming removed 0 bases from V and 0 bases from J; junction bases left unmatched: 10. Germline CDR1 reads LGHNA; CDR2 reads YNFKEQ. The CDR3 sequence is 19 residues long. The CDR3 DNA is TGTGCCAGCAGCCAAGATCTTCTGGCGGGAGGGCCTAGCACAGATACGCAGTATTTT. The encoded protein is CASSQDLLAGGPSTDTQYF.

This rearrangement joins TRBV4-2 to TRBJ2-3, with 10 bases identical to TRBD2. Germline CDR1 reads LGHNA; CDR2 reads YNFKEQ. This CDR3 has 16 amino acids. Losses at the gene ends were 0 bases for V and 1 base for J; bases not matched to a gene: 1. The DNA for the CDR3 is TGTGCCAGCAGCCAAGATCTAGCGGGGGGCACAGATACGCAGTATTTT. Translated: CASSQDLAGGTDTQYF.

CDR3 in DNA: TGTGCCAGCAGCCAAGTTGAGGCTAGCGGCTACGAGCAGTACTTC. Encoded protein: CASSQVEASGYEQYF. The chain couples TRBV4-2 to TRBJ2-7, with 7 bases lining up with TRBD2. The germline CDR1 and CDR2 sequences are LGHNA and YNFKEQ. Losses at the gene ends were 1 base for V and 3 bases for J; bases not matched to a gene: 6. This CDR3 contains 15 residues.

The genes are TRBV19 and TRBJ2-7; possibly TRBD2 for D (5 bases). The CDR3 sequence is 13 residues long. Germline assignment: CDR1 LNHDA and CDR2 SQIVND (reference sequence). V was cut by 5 bases and J by 6 bases, with 14 bases left in between. In nucleotides, the CDR3 is TGTGCCAGTAGTTTCGAACGGGGTGGCGAGCAGTACTTC. Its protein product is CASSFERGGEQYF. The complete variable domain, with remaining parts taken from reference TRBV19 and TRBJ2-7, reads DGGITQSPKYLFRKEGQNVTLSCEQNLNHDAMYWYRQDPGQGLRLIYYSQIVNDFQKGDIAEGYSVSREKKESFPLTVTSAQKNPTAFYLCASSFERGGEQYFGPGTRLTVT.

This clone showed up just a few times. The V call is TRBV6-5, the J call TRBJ1-2, with D possibly matching TRBD1 (5 bases). V shed 2 bases and J shed 4 bases, with 5 bases lying between them. The CDR3 loop spans 12 amino acids. Germline CDR1 is MNHEY and CDR2 is SVGAGI. DNA for the CDR3: TGTGCCAGCAGTTACAGGGGCTATGGCTACACCTTC. It encodes CASSYRGYGYTF.

The rearrangement links TRBV5-1 to TRBJ2-3; D remains ambiguous. The CDR3 is 15 amino acids. Per the germline V gene, CDR1 is SGHRS and CDR2 is YFSETQ. V was trimmed by 0 bases and J by 0 bases, leaving 8 bases between them. CDR3 sequence: CASSLELLSTDTQYF. The CDR3 coding sequence is TGCGCCAGCAGCTTGGAACTTCTCAGCACAGATACGCAGTATTTT.

The chain has TRBV18 and TRBJ1-6; a possible D gene is TRBD1 (5 bases). The CDR3 runs to 13 residues. Germline CDR1 reads KGHSH; CDR2 reads LQKENI. V lost 4 bases and J lost 5, with 6 bases in between. The CDR3 sequence: CASSQQDNSPLHF. CDR3 in DNA: TGTGCCAGCTCACAACAGGATAATTCACCCCTCCACTTT. Full variable domain (remainder filled in from reference TRBV18 and TRBJ1-6): NAGVMQNPRHLVRRRGQEARLRCSPMKGHSHVYWYRQLPEEGLKFMVYLQKENIIDESGMPKERFSAEFPKEGPSILRIQQVVRGDSAAYFCASSQQDNSPLHFGNGTRLTVT.

J is TRBJ2-5 and V is TRBV11-1; 9 positions match TRBD1. The CDR3 is 15 residues long. V was clipped by 1 base and J by 7 bases; unmatched bases: 7. CDR1 and CDR2 (germline): SGHAT, FQDESV (reference sequence). The CDR3 is CASSLGDRGEVTQYF. For the CDR3, the DNA is TGTGCCAGCAGCTTAGGAGACAGGGGGGAGGTGACCCAGTACTTC.

This clone showed up just once. The V and J genes are TRBV6-1 and TRBJ2-3; tentatively, D is TRBD2 (6 bases). This CDR3 region has 15 residues. Trimming shortened V by 8 bases and J by 2 bases, and 17 bases separated the two germline ends. Germline assignment: CDR1 MNHNS and CDR2 SASEGT. The DNA of the CDR3 is TGTGCCAGCCTCGCAGCGGGCGGATCCACAGATACGCAGTATTTT. This encodes CASLAAGGSTDTQYF.

This chain uses TRBV7-9 with TRBJ2-1, with a tentative D call TRBD1 (6 bases). Trimming pared 4 bases from V and 2 bases from J, leaving 12 bases between. Looked up from germline, CDR1 is SEHNR and CDR2 is FQNEAQ (reference sequence). The CDR3 has 15 residues. This CDR3 reads CASSSRQVPYNEQFF. The CDR3 bases are TGTGCCAGCAGCTCGCGACAGGTCCCCTACAATGAGCAGTTCTTC.